These 3 T cell receptor beta chains were all obtained from the same sample, sequenced in a study of human T cells and chemical hapten exposure. Sample time point: patch test 1, 2 weeks after DPC sensitization. Treatment specified: therapeutic diphenylcyclopropenone sensitization with weekly scalp DPC. TCRdb re-derived calls from the RACE reads in MiXCR, one entry per CDR3 protein. The sample includes about 99,000 distinct CDR3 sequences, around 11% of them seen just once. This material consisted of whole blood, taken in connection with sensitization to the hapten diphenylcyclopropenone (DPC). These receptors originate from a woman aged 35 to 49 with alopecia areata. Some clones in this sample may be carry-over from other donors' samples.

This clonotype was picked up many times. This chain uses TRBV6-5 with TRBJ1-2; D call uncertain. The V gene lost 4 bases and the J gene lost 4 bases, with 13 bases spanning the gap. Germline V gene data show CDR1 as MNHEY and CDR2 as SVGAGI. The length of the CDR3 is 14 residues. CDR3 residues: CASSSSAGSYGYTF. CDR3 DNA sequence: TGTGCCAGCAGTTCCTCCGCGGGCTCCTATGGCTACACCTTC.

V is TRBV9 and J is TRBJ2-7, with D unclear. The CDR3 loop spans 13 amino acids. The germline gives CDR1 SGDLS, CDR2 YYNGEE. The germline V and J ends were trimmed by 3 bases and 4 bases, with 11 bases remaining between them. The CDR3 protein is CASSELPGYEQYF. As DNA, the CDR3 is TGTGCCAGCAGCGAACTCCCAGGATACGAGCAGTACTTC.

This clonotype has just a few counts. The chain couples TRBV5-1 to TRBJ2-5, with 7 nucleotides matching TRBD1. J lost 3 bases, V lost 4 bases, and 6 bases had no gene match. The CDR3 totals 14 residues. CDR1 and CDR2 (germline): SGHRS, YFSETQ. The CDR3: CASSPGTVEETQYF. The CDR3 nucleotides are TGCGCCAGCAGCCCCGGGACAGTAGAAGAGACCCAGTACTTC.